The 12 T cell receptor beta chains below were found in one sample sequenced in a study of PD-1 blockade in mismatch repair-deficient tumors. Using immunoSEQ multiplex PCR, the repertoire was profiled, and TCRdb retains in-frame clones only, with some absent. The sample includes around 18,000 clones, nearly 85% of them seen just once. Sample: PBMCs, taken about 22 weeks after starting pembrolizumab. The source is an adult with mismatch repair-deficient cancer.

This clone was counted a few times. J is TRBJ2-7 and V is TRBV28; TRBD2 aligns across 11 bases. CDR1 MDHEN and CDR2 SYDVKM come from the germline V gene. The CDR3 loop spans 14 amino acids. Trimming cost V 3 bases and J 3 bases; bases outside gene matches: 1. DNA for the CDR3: TGTGCCAGCAGTTTTAGCGGGAGGGTCTACGAGCAGTACTTC. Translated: CASSFSGRVYEQYF. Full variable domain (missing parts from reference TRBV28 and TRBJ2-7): DVKVTQSSRYLVKRTGEKVFLECVQDMDHENMFWYRQDPGLGLRLIYFSYDVKMKEKGDIPEGYSVSREKKERFSLILESASTNQTSMYLCASSFSGRVYEQYFGPGTRLTVT.

DNA for the CDR3: TGTGCCAGCAGTCCGGGACAGGGATGGAATGAGCAGTTCTTC. Translating gives CASSPGQGWNEQFF. This chain uses TRBV11-2 with TRBJ2-1; 9 bases line up with TRBD1. Germline CDR1 is SGHAT and CDR2 is FQNNGV. The CDR3 totals 14 residues. With V trimmed by 6 bases and J by 7 bases, 7 bases remained unmatched.

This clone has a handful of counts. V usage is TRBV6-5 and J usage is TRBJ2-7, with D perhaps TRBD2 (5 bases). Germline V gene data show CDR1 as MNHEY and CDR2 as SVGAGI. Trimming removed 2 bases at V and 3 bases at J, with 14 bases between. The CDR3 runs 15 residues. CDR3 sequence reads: CASSYAVLERYEQYF. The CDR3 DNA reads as TGTGCCAGCAGTTACGCGGTACTAGAACGCTACGAGCAGTACTTC.

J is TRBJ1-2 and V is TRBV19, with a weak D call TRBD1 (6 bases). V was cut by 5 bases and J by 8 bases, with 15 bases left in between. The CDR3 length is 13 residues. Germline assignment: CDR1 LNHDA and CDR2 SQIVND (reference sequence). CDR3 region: CASSPGAGVGYTF. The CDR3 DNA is TGTGCCAGTAGTCCCGGAGCAGGGGTCGGCTACACCTTC.

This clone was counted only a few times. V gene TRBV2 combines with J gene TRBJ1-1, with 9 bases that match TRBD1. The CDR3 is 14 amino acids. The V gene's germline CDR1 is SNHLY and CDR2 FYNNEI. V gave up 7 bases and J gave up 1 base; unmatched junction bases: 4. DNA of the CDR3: TGTGCCAGCAACCGACAGGGGGGGAACACTGAAGCTTTCTTT. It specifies CASNRQGGNTEAFF.

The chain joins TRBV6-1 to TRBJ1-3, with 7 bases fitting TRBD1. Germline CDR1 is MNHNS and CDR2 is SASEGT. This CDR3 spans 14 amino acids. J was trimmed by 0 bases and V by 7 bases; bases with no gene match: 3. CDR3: CASIGTASGNTIYF. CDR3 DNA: TGTGCCAGCATCGGGACAGCCTCTGGAAACACCATATATTTT.

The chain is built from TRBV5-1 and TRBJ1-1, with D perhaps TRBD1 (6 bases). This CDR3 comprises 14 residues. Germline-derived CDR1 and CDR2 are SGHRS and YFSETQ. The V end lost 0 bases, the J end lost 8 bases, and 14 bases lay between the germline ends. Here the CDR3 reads CASSLEIGQLEAFF. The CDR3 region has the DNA TGCGCCAGCAGCTTGGAAATTGGACAGCTGGAAGCTTTCTTT.

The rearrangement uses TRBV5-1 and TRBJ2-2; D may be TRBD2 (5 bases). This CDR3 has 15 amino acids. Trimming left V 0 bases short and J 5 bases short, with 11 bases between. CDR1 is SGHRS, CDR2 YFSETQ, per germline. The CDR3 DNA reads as TGCGCCAGCAGCTTGGATGGACTTTTAACCGGGGAGCTGTTTTTT. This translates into CASSLDGLLTGELFF.

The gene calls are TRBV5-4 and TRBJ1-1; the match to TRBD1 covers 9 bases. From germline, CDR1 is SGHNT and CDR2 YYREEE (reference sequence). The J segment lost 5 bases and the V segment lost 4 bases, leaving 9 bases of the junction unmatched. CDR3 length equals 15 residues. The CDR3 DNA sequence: TGTGCCAGCAGCCCAACAGGGGGCGTGAGGACTGAAGCTTTCTTT. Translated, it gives CASSPTGGVRTEAFF.

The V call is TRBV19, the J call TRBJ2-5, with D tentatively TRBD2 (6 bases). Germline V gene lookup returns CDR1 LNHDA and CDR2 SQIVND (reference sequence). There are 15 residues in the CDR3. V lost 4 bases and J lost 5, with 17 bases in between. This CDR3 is CASSRRQGREETQYF. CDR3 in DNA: TGTGCCAGTAGTAGGCGGCAGGGCCGGGAGGAGACCCAGTACTTC.

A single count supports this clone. CDR3: CASSKKGQGSGNEQFF. The DNA of the CDR3 is TGTGCCAGCAGCAAAAAGGGACAGGGAAGTGGCAATGAGCAGTTCTTC. The gene calls are TRBV21-1 and TRBJ2-1; the table's D call TRBD1 went unverified against the DNA. TRBV21-1 is a documented pseudogene. This CDR3 has 16 amino acids.

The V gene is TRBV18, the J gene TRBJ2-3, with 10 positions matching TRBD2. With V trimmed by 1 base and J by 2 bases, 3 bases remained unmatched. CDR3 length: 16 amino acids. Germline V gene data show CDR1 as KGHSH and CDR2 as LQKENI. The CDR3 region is CASSPQGLADTDTQYF. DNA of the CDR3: TGTGCCAGCTCACCACAAGGACTAGCGGACACAGATACGCAGTATTTT.